This TCR beta chain was recorded in a study of blood T cell repertoires in COVID-19. CDR1 and CDR2 (germline): MNHEY, SVGEGT. The CDR3 sequence is 12 residues long. Deletions cut 0 bases from V and 8 bases from J, with 7 bases between. Repertoires were generated with immunoSEQ multiplex PCR, while TCRdb's copy carries only in-frame clones and drops some. The sample lists roughly 160,000 clones, about four fifths occurring once. Specimen: peripheral blood. The chain links TRBV6-2 or TRBV6-3 to TRBJ1-1; D is ambiguous. The sequence was obtained from a woman older than 75 with COVID-19, enrolled during active disease. The CDR3 DNA follows: TGTGCCAGCAGTTACTCGTTCCAGGAAGCTTTCTTT. Its protein product is CASSYSFQEAFF.